This note documents a single TCR beta chain sequence. The entry originates in a study of cytomegalovirus exposure and HLA in healthy donors. Study summary: Approximately 190 million T cells yielded more than 90 million unique TCR beta sequences, as an earlier analysis found.

Each of the donors was a healthy bone marrow donor. The PCR was carried out with 60 Vbeta primers and 13 Jbeta primers. Libraries were prepared by immunoSEQ multiplex PCR; TCRdb keeps only in-frame clonotypes and omits some of them. The sample contains fewer than 120,000 clones, 60% to 85% of which appear only once. Source material: PBMCs. The receptor comes from a woman aged 55-70 years in good health and CMV-seropositive.

The CDR3 loop reads CASSLGWHRVSNQPQHF. CDR3 nucleotides: TGTGCCAGCAGCTTAGGTTGGCACAGGGTTAGCAATCAGCCCCAGCATTTT. The rearrangement joins TRBV11-3 to TRBJ1-5; D perhaps matches TRBD1 (6 bases). The CDR3 loop spans 17 amino acids. The V gene's germline CDR1 is SGHNT and CDR2 YENEEA. Trimming took off 1 base at V and 0 bases at J, with 13 bases between the two ends.